This T cell receptor beta chain comes out of a study of CD8+ T cells in alopecia areata. Background on the study: The authors scored treated patients' severity by affected scalp percentage.

The CDR3 is 12 amino acids. Germline V gene lookup returns CDR1 SQVTM and CDR2 ANQGSEA. V was cut by 5 bases and J by 1 base, with 8 bases left in between. As for this clone: Its antigen remains unidentified.

Treatment indicated: oral pan-JAK inhibitor, 5-10 mg twice daily. Study results and caveats: Scalp clonality, along with expanded CD8+ clones among the top 100, was significantly decreased by tofacitinib.

RNA extraction and reverse transcription yielded cDNA as sequencing template. Profiling relied on immunoSEQ multiplex PCR, and the TCRdb table lists in-frame clones only, not all of them. Here the sample spans approximately 42,000 clones, just over 65% being singletons. The V call is TRBV29-1, the J call TRBJ1-1; D is ambiguous. This sequence was found in a human donor with alopecia areata. The sample here was CD8+ T cells sorted from blood, taken at week 4, from a patient treated with tofacitinib. CDR3 nucleotides: TGCAGCGTTTCGGGAGGGAACACTGAAGCTTTCTTT. Translation gives CSVSGGNTEAFF.